The rows below give T cell receptor beta chains drawn from one sample of a study of neurological immune-mediated disorders. TCRdb re-derived calls from the 5' RACE reads in MiXCR, one entry per CDR3 protein. The data hold more than 50,000 distinct CDR3 sequences, with 24% observed a single time. The sequencing sample was made of PBMCs. The receptors derive from a man aged 60-69 years with HTLV-1-associated myelopathy (HAM/TSP). Both conserved end residues are part of each CDR3. Fields, in order: CDR3 protein, CDR3 DNA, J gene, V gene, clone size, D gene. The D gene is left open where the match is weak. The size entry is marked missing in some rows and otherwise reads once, few, many or a size class.

CDR3: CASSQEDTGELFF
DNA: TGCGCCAGCAGCCAAGAGGACACCGGGGAGCTGTTTTTT
J: TRBJ2-2
V: TRBV4-3
size: .
D: .

CDR3: CASRFSQVNQPQHF
DNA: TGTGCCAGTCGGTTCTCACAGGTAAATCAGCCCCAGCATTTT
J: TRBJ1-5
V: TRBV19
size: many
D: .

CDR3: CSATGTGNSNQPQHF
DNA: TGCAGTGCAACCGGGACAGGGAATTCCAATCAGCCCCAGCATTTT
J: TRBJ1-5
V: TRBV20-1
size: many
D: TRBD1

CDR3: CASSDIDTQYF
DNA: TGTGCCAGCAGTGATATAGATACGCAGTATTTT
J: TRBJ2-3
V: TRBV6-1
size: .
D: .

CDR3: CSVEDRVTGELFF
DNA: TGCAGCGTTGAAGATAGGGTAACCGGGGAGCTGTTTTTT
J: TRBJ2-2
V: TRBV29-1
size: many
D: .

CDR3: CASSGPSGPTGELFF
DNA: TGTGCCAGCAGCGGCCCTAGCGGACCCACCGGGGAGCTGTTTTTT
J: TRBJ2-2
V: TRBV7-8
size: many
D: TRBD2

CDR3: CSAPRTGVRNTQYF
DNA: TGCAGTGCTCCACGGACAGGGGTACGAAATACGCAGTATTTT
J: TRBJ2-3
V: TRBV20-1
size: .
D: TRBD1

CDR3: CSGMTANTEAFF
DNA: TGCAGCGGTATGACGGCGAACACTGAAGCTTTCTTT
J: TRBJ1-1
V: TRBV29-1
size: many
D: .

CDR3: CASSRELLAGGYNEQFF
DNA: TGTGCCAGCAGCCGGGAGTTACTAGCGGGAGGGTACAATGAGCAGTTCTTC
J: TRBJ2-1
V: TRBV3-1
size: many
D: TRBD2

CDR3: CASSLEGGGSYNEQFF
DNA: TGCGCCAGCAGCTTGGAAGGCGGCGGATCCTACAATGAGCAGTTCTTC
J: TRBJ2-1
V: TRBV5-1
size: many
D: .

CDR3: CASGGNYGYTF
DNA: TGTGCCTCTGGGGGTAACTATGGCTACACCTTC
J: TRBJ1-2
V: TRBV30
size: many
D: .

CDR3: CSVVLNRGSGYTF
DNA: TGCAGCGTTGTACTAAACAGGGGATCTGGCTACACCTTC
J: TRBJ1-2
V: TRBV29-1
size: many
D: TRBD1

CDR3: CASSPGGLAGVTGELFF
DNA: TGTGCCAGCAGTCCCGGGGGACTAGCGGGAGTCACCGGGGAGCTGTTTTTT
J: TRBJ2-2
V: TRBV28
size: many
D: TRBD2

CDR3: CASSGGTRAGEQYF
DNA: TGTGCCAGCAGCGGCGGGACCAGGGCGGGCGAGCAGTACTTC
J: TRBJ2-7
V: TRBV28
size: many
D: .

CDR3: CAISDPTGGLTEAFF
DNA: TGTGCCATCAGTGACCCGACAGGGGGCTTGACTGAAGCTTTCTTT
J: TRBJ1-1
V: TRBV10-3
size: medium-sized
D: TRBD1

CDR3: CTSSERGAAYGYTF
DNA: TGTACCAGCAGCGAACGGGGGGCGGCCTATGGCTACACCTTC
J: TRBJ1-2
V: TRBV12-3/TRBV12-4
size: many
D: .

CDR3: CASSEQWGQVNTGELFF
DNA: TGTGCCAGCAGCGAACAATGGGGACAGGTCAACACCGGGGAGCTGTTTTTT
J: TRBJ2-2
V: TRBV5-5
size: many
D: TRBD1